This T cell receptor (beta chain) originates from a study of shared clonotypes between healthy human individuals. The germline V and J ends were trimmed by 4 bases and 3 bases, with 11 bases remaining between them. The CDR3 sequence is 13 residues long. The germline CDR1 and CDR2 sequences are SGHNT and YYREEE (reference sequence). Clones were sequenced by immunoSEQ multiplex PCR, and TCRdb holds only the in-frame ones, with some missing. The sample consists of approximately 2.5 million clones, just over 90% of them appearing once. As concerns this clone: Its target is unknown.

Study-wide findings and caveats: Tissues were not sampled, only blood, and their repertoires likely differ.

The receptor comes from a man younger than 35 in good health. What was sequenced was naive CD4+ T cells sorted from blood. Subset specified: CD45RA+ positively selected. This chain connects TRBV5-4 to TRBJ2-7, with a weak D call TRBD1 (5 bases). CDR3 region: CASSRTGFYEQYF. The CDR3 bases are TGTGCCAGCAGCCGTACAGGTTTCTACGAGCAGTACTTC.